This TCR beta chain derives from a study of cytomegalovirus exposure and HLA in healthy donors. Overall study context: In terms of ancestry, the Caucasian-associated cluster contained roughly 81% of the approximately 400 genotyped donors.

60 Vbeta and 13 Jbeta primers were used in PCR. Clones were read by immunoSEQ multiplex PCR, and TCRdb kept only the in-frame ones, dropping some. In total, the table holds 130,000 or so clones. Study-wide results and limits: The authors later linked a missense DCLRE1C variant to TCR beta V- and J-gene trimming. Sequencing had likely introduced a cluster of highly shared sequence variants as an artifact.

Regarding this clone: Its antigen is currently unknown.

Healthy bone marrow donors supplied every sample. Germline V lookup: CDR1 LGHNA, CDR2 YNFKEQ. Trimming at V came to 4 bases and at J to 6 bases, leaving 2 bases not matched to a gene. The length of the CDR3 is 15 residues. The sequence derives from a woman aged 18-29 years in good health and CMV-seronegative. This chain connects TRBV4-2 to TRBJ2-1; 14 positions agree with TRBD2. What was sequenced was PBMCs. The CDR3 bases are TGTGCCAGCAGCCCGACTAGCGGGAGGGCCAATGAGCAGTTCTTC. As protein: CASSPTSGRANEQFF.